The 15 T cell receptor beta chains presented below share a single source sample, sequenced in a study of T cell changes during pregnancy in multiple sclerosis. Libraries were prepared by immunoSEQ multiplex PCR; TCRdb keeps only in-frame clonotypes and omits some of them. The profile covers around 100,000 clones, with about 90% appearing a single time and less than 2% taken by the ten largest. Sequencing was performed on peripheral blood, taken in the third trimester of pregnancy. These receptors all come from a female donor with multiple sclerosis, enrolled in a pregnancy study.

The CDR3 DNA follows: TGTGCCAGTTCCCGGGTGGCGGGATATGAAGCTTTCTTT. Translating gives CASSRVAGYEAFF. This sequence joins TRBV28 and TRBJ1-1; D not resolved. The V end lost 9 bases, the J end lost 7 bases, and 18 bases lay between the germline ends. From germline, CDR1 is MDHEN and CDR2 SYDVKM. The CDR3 sequence is 13 residues long. The full variable domain, completed using reference TRBV28 and TRBJ1-1, is DVKVTQSSRYLVKRTGEKVFLECVQDMDHENMFWYRQDPGLGLRLIYFSYDVKMKEKGDIPEGYSVSREKKERFSLILESASTNQTSMYLCASSRVAGYEAFFGQGTRLTVV.

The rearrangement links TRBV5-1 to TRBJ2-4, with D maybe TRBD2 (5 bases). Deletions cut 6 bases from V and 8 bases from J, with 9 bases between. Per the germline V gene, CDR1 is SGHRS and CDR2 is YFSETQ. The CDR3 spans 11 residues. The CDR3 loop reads CASTSEDIQYF. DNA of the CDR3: TGCGCCAGCACCTCGGAGGACATTCAGTACTTC.

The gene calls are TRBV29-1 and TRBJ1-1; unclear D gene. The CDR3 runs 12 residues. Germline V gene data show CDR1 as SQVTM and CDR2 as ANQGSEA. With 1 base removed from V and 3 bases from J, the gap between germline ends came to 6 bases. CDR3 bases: TGCAGCGTTGAAGGGCAACACACTGAAGCTTTCTTT. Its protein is CSVEGQHTEAFF. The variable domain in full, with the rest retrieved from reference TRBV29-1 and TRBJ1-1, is SAVISQKPSRDICQRGTSLTIQCQVDSQVTMMFWYRQQPGQSLTLIATANQGSEATYESGFVIDKFPISRPNLTFSTLTVSNMSPEDSSIYLCSVEGQHTEAFFGQGTRLTVV.

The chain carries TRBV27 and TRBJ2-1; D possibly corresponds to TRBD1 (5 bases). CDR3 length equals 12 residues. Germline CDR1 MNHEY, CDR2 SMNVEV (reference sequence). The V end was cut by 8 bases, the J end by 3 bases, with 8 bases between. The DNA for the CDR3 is TGTGCCAGCGGAAGGGGCTACAATGAGCAGTTCTTC. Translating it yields CASGRGYNEQFF.

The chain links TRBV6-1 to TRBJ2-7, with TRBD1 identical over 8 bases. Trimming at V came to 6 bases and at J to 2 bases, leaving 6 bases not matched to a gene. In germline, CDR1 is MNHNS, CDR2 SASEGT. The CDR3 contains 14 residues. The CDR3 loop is CASRRTGPPYEQYF. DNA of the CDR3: TGTGCCAGCAGGAGGACAGGGCCCCCCTACGAGCAGTACTTC.

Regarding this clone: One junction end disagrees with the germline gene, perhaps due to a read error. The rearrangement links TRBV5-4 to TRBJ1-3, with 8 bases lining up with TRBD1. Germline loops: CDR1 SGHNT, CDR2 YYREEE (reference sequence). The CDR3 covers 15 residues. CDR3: CASSPGQDVGDTIYF. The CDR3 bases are TGTGCCAGCAGCCCGGGACAGGATGTTGGAGACACCATATATTTT.

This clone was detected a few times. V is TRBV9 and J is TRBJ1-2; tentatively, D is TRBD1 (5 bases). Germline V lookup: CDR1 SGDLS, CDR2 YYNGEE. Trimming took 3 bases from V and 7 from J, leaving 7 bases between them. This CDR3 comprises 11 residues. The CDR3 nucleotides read TGTGCCAGCAGCGCCGGGGGTGGCTACACCTTC. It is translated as CASSAGGGYTF.

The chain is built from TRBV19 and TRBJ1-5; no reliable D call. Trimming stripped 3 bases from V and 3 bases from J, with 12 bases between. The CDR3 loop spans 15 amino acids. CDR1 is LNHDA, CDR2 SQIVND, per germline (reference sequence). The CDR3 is CASSIPRLPNQPQHF. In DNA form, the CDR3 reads TGTGCCAGTAGTATCCCCAGGCTGCCCAATCAGCCCCAGCATTTT.

CDR3 protein: CASSLSFGGPARGYTF. The DNA for the CDR3 is TGTGCCAGCAGTTTATCTTTCGGAGGACCGGCTAGGGGCTACACCTTC. The genes are TRBV28 and TRBJ1-2; D is ambiguous. V was trimmed by 1 base and J by 8 bases, leaving 20 bases between them. This CDR3 region has 16 residues. CDR1 MDHEN and CDR2 SYDVKM come from the germline V gene.

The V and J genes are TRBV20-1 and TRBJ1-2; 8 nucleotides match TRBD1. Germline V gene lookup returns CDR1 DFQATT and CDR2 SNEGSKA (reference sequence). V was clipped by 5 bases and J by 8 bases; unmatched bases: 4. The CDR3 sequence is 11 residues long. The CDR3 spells CSALTGDGYTF. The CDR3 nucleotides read TGCAGTGCTTTGACAGGGGACGGCTACACCTTC.

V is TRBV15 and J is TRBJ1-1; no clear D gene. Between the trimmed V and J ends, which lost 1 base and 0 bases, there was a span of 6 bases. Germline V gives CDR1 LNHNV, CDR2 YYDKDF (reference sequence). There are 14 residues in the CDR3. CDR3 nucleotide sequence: TGTGCCACCAGCAGAGGAAGAGTGAACACTGAAGCTTTCTTT. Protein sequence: CATSRGRVNTEAFF. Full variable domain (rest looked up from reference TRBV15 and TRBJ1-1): DAMVIQNPRYQVTQFGKPVTLSCSQTLNHNVMYWYQQKSSQAPKLLFHYYDKDFNNEADTPDNFQSRRPNTSFCFLDIRSPGLGDTAMYLCATSRGRVNTEAFFGQGTRLTVV.

CDR3 sequence reads: CASSLGRGNGYTF. The CDR3 DNA reads as TGTGCCAGCAGCTTAGGAAGGGGAAATGGCTACACCTTC. This chain connects TRBV7-9 to TRBJ1-2; weak D call: TRBD1 (5 bases). Germline V gives CDR1 SEHNR, CDR2 FQNEAQ (reference sequence). CDR3 size: 13 residues. V was clipped by 1 base and J by 6 bases, with 9 bases between them.

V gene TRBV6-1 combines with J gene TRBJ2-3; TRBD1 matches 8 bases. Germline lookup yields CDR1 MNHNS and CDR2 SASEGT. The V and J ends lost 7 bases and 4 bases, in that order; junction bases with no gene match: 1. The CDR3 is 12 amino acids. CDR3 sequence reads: CASTQGADTQYF. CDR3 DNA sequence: TGTGCCAGCACACAGGGGGCAGATACGCAGTATTTT.

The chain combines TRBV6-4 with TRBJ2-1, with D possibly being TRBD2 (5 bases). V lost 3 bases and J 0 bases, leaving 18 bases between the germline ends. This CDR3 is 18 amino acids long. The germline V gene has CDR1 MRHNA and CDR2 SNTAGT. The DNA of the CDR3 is TGTGCCAGCAGTGAGCACGGGAAGAGTTCCACCTCCTACAATGAGCAGTTCTTC. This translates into CASSEHGKSSTSYNEQFF.

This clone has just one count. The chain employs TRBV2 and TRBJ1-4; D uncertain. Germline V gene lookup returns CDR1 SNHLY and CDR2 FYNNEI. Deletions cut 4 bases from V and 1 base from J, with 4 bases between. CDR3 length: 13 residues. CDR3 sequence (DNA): TGTGCCAGCAGTGGAGGAACTAATGAAAAACTGTTTTTT. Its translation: CASSGGTNEKLFF.